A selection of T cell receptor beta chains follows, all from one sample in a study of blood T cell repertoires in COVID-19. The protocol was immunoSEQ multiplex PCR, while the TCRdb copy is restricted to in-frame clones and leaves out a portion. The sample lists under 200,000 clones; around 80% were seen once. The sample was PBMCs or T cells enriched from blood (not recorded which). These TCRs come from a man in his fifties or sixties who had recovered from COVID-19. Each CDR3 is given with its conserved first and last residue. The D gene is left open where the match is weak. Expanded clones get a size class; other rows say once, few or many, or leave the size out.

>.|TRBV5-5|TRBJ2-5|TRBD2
TGTGCCAGCAGTCGTACCGGCGGGGAGGGGGAGACCCAGTACTTC
CASSRTGGEGETQYF
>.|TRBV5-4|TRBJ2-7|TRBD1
TGTGCCAGCAGCTGGGTACAGGGGAACGACGAGCAGTACTTC
CASSWVQGNDEQYF
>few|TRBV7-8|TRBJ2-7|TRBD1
TGTGCCAGCAGCCCCGGACCCATCGGGGACAGGGTAGCGGACGAGCAGTACTTC
CASSPGPIGDRVADEQYF
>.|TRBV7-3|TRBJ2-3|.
TGTGCCAGCAGCCGCTGGGACTCCCGCACAGATACGCAGTATTTT
CASSRWDSRTDTQYF
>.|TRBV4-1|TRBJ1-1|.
TGCGCCAGCAGCCAAGGACAGGCGATGAACACTGAAGCTTTCTTT
CASSQGQAMNTEAFF
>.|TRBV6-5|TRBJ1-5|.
TGTGCCAGCAGTTCCACGGGAAATAGCAATCAGCCCCAGCATTTT
CASSSTGNSNQPQHF
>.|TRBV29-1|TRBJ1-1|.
TGCAGCGTTTGGTGGTCCGGAGCTTTCTTT
CSVWWSGAFF
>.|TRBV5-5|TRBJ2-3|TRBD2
TGTGCCAGCAGCTTGTTTGGCGGGGGAGGGACAGATACGCAGTATTTT
CASSLFGGGGTDTQYF
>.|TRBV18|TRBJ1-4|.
TGTGCCAGCTCACCTGGCAGAACGTTGAATGAAAAACTGTTTTTT
CASSPGRTLNEKLFF
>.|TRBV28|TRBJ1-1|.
TGTGCCAGCAGCGGGGGGGCGATAACTGAAGCTTTCTTT
CASSGGAITEAFF
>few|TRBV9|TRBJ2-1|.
TGTGCCAGCAGCGTAGGGATAGGGGTGACAGCTTACAATGAGCAGTTCTTC
CASSVGIGVTAYNEQFF
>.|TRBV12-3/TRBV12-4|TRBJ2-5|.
TGTGCCAGCAGTTTCGGGGAGACCCAGTACTTC
CASSFGETQYF
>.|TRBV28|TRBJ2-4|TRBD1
TGTGCCAGCAGTGCAGGGGGATTAGCCAAAAACATTCAGTACTTC
CASSAGGLAKNIQYF
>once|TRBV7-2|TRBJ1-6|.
TGTGCCAGCAGCTTACGTCATTCACCCCTCCACTTT
CASSLRHSPLHF
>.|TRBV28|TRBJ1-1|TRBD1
TGTGCCAGCAGTATCCCTCAGACAGGGCGGGCTTTCTTT
CASSIPQTGRAFF
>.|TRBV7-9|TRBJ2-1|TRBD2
TGTGCCAGCAGCCGCTTGACGGGGGGGTCGAACAATGAGCAGTTCTTC
CASSRLTGGSNNEQFF
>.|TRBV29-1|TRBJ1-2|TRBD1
TGCAGCGCAGTGACAGGGGGCAGGTATGGCTACACCTTC
CSAVTGGRYGYTF
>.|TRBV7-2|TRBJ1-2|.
TGTGCCAGCAGCCCCTCCAACAGGGTGTATGGCTACACCTTC
CASSPSNRVYGYTF
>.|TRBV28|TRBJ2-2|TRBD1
TGTGCCAGCAGTGATCCGGGACAGGGGACCGGGGAGCTGTTTTTT
CASSDPGQGTGELFF
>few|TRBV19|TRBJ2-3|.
TGTGCCAGTAGTAATTCGGGTGGACAGCGGAATTGGGCAGATACGCAGTATTTT
CASSNSGGQRNWADTQYF
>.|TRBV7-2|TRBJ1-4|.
TGTGCCAGCAGCCCGGACAGTCAAAAACTGTTTTTT
CASSPDSQKLFF
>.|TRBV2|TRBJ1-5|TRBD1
TGTGCCAGCAGTGCGAGACAGGGGGCTCAGCCCCAGCATTTT
CASSARQGAQPQHF
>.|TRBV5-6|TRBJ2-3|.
TGTGCCAGCAGCCATCTTCGGGGTAGCACAGATACGCAGTATTTT
CASSHLRGSTDTQYF
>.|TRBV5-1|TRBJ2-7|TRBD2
TGCGCCAGCAGCCCTCCTTCGGGGGGCTACGAGCAGTACTTC
CASSPPSGGYEQYF
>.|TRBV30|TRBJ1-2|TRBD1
TGTGCCTGGACCGACCCGTGGGCAGGGGGGTATGGCTACACCTTC
CAWTDPWAGGYGYTF
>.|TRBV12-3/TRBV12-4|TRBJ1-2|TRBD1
TGTGCCAGCAGTTTGGGACAGGGCTATGGCTACACCTTC
CASSLGQGYGYTF
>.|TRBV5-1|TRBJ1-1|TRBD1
TGCGCCAGCAGCTGGACAGGGAACGCTGAAGCTTTCTTT
CASSWTGNAEAFF
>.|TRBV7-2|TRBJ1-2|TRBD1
TGTGCCAGCAGCCCCCCGACAGGGGACTATGGCTACACCTTC
CASSPPTGDYGYTF
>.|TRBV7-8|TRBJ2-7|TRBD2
TGTGCCAGCAGCTTAGAAATTCGGGGGGGGTACGAGCAGTACTTC
CASSLEIRGGYEQYF
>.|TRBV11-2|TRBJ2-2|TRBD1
TGTGCCAGCAGCTTAGATTTTAGGCAGGGGGCCGGGGAGCTGTTTTTT
CASSLDFRQGAGELFF
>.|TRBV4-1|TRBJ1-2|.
TGCGCCAGCAGCCAAGTAGAGGGAATCAACTATGGCTACACCTTC
CASSQVEGINYGYTF
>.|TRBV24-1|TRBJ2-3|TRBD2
TGTGCCACCAGTGCGATGGCGGGGGACACAGATACGCAGTATTTT
CATSAMAGDTDTQYF
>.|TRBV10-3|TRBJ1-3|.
TGTGCCATCGGGAGGGGCCCGACCTCTGGAAACACCATATATTTT
CAIGRGPTSGNTIYF
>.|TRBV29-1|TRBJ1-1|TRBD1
TGCAGCGTTTTAACCGGGACAGCGAACACTGAAGCTTTCTTT
CSVLTGTANTEAFF
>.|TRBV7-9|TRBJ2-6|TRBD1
TGTGCCAGCAGCCCAGGAGAGGGGACAGGGTCCTCTGGGGCCAACGTCCTGACTTTC
CASSPGEGTGSSGANVLTF